This T cell receptor beta chain emerged from a study of shared clonotypes between healthy human individuals. In the study's own analysis: Filtering differed, since immunoSEQ gave only junction sequences and no quality scores. Only in-frame clones appear in the TCRdb table, and some are missing; sequencing was by immunoSEQ multiplex PCR. V, J and clone size reflect that table, while D and trimming were determined from the DNA. The sample has over 850,000 clones; about 80% are singletons. Study-wide results and limits: A handful of donors held about 5.1% of naive CD4 clonotypes in common.

Points on this clone: Its specificity is not known. Distinct nucleotide sequences in the sample also encode this CDR3.

Healthy HIV-negative adults without recent acute infections or vaccinations served as donors. The CDR3 covers 14 residues. The germline CDR1 and CDR2 sequences are MDHEN and SYDVKM. With 6 bases removed from V and 4 bases from J, the gap between germline ends came to 15 bases. The clonotype was recovered from a young man in good health. Some clones in this sample may be carry-over from other donors' samples. What was sequenced was memory CD4+ T cells from PBMCs. Subset indicated: CD45RA-negative fraction. The chain has TRBV28 and TRBJ1-2, with D unclear. This CDR3 is CASRPPGLGYGYTF. The CDR3 DNA reads as TGTGCCAGCAGGCCCCCCGGCCTGGGCTATGGCTACACCTTC.